This TCR beta chain was found in a study of T cells in Graves' hyperthyroidism and ophthalmopathy. Turning to the study itself: Peripheral blood was secured at the point of initial diagnosis, before any treatment. Notes on the study in general: Most expanded thyroid clonotypes above 0.001 recurred in blood. Patients with ophthalmopathy were separated from those with stable hyperthyroidism by a 13 V-J model.

It was RNA transcripts that yielded the amplified TCR beta CDR3 regions. Using the HTBI primer set, a first-round RT-PCR was run on the TCR CDR3. TCRdb re-called the multiplex PCR reads through MiXCR, storing one row per CDR3 protein. The sample lists under 650,000 distinct CDR3 sequences, roughly 17% occurring once. Source material for PBMCs was around 10 ml fresh peripheral blood. This clonotype showed up just once. Its matching antigen is unknown. It may be a read error: a sequence one base away is much more abundant. The CDR3 has 15 residues. CDR1 is LGHDT, CDR2 YNNKEL, per germline (reference sequence).

Source material: blood. This TCR was sampled from a woman in her twenties or thirties with Graves' hyperthyroidism. The chain joins TRBV3-1 to TRBJ1-4, with 7 bases matching TRBD1. This CDR3 is CASRQEGTVDEKLFF. The CDR3 region has the DNA TGTGCCAGCAGGCAAGAAGGGACAGTGGATGAAAAACTGTTTTTT.